Here is one T cell receptor beta chain with its context. The sample comes from a study of blood T cell repertoires in COVID-19. Study in general: From T cells, B-cell-depleted T cells, or PBMCs came the material, which was cDNA or gDNA.

CDR3 length: 14 residues. Trimming took 6 bases from V and 4 from J, leaving 12 bases between them. Germline CDR1 is SGHVS and CDR2 is FNYEAQ. In the original workflow: Nucleated cell counts were estimated from reference gene primer amplification. Libraries were prepared by immunoSEQ multiplex PCR; TCRdb keeps only in-frame clonotypes and omits some of them. V, J and clone size are taken as reported in that table, and D and trimming were inferred from the DNA itself. The repertoire consists of about 130,000 clones, with 75% to 90% occurring once and the leading ten covering about 4.3%. The gene calls are TRBV7-6 and TRBJ2-2; D is unresolved. Sequencing was performed on peripheral blood. The receptor was derived from a human donor in a cohort sampled during active COVID-19. The DNA for the CDR3 is TGTGCCAGCAGTCCTCGAGGAAGCACCGGGGAGCTGTTTTTT. Protein product: CASSPRGSTGELFF. The variable domain in full, completed from reference TRBV7-6 and TRBJ2-2, reads GAGVSQSPRYKVTKRGQDVALRCDPISGHVSLYWYRQALGQGPEFLTYFNYEAQQDKSGLPNDRFSAERPEGSISTLTIQRTEQRDSAMYRCASSPRGSTGELFFGEGSRLTVL.